This record looks at one T cell receptor beta chain sequence and its context. Built from TCR beta cDNA, the libraries had unique molecular identifiers in them. Researchers reported some 500,000 cDNA molecules coming from roughly 1 to 10 million T cells. TCRdb used MiXCR to reprocess the PCR reads, holding one entry per CDR3 protein. In the table there are roughly 700,000 distinct CDR3 sequences, 30% of which are singletons. This record belongs to a study of post-analysis software for immune sequencing data. On the study more broadly: Relapsing-remitting, secondary progressive and progressive-relapsing courses of multiple sclerosis were included.

Sequencing was carried out using blood. The receptor's source is a girl aged 5 to 17 with multiple sclerosis.

The DNA for the CDR3 is TGTGCCAGCAGTTTGGGGATTTATGGCAGACCCGCGGAGCAGTACTTC. Its protein product is CASSLGIYGRPAEQYF. The gene calls are TRBV28 and TRBJ2-4; D remains ambiguous. Trimming took off 3 bases at V and 13 bases at J, with 25 bases between the two ends. Germline V lookup: CDR1 MDHEN, CDR2 SYDVKM. The CDR3 runs 16 residues. Filled out from reference TRBV28 and TRBJ2-4, the complete variable domain reads DVKVTQSSRYLVKRTGEKVFLECVQDMDHENMFWYRQDPGLGLRLIYFSYDVKMKEKGDIPEGYSVSREKKERFSLILESASTNQTSMYLCASSLGIYGRPAEQYFGAGTRLSVL.